This TCR beta chain was profiled in a study of T cell responses to AZD1222 COVID-19 vaccine. Study observations and caveats: Repertoires were sampled only after the peak T cell response.

For this clone: The antigen is unknown.

Germline V gene sequence: CDR1 SGHRS, CDR2 YFSETQ. The CDR3 runs 12 residues. The V gene lost 5 bases and the J gene lost 3 bases, with 8 bases spanning the gap. The repertoire was sequenced with immunoSEQ multiplex PCR; TCRdb's copy has only in-frame clones and lacks some. The table has some 30,000 clones, approximately 89% seen once. The receptor was derived from an adult in good health. This specimen consisted of peripheral blood, obtained on day 0 of AZD1222 vaccination. This chain links TRBV5-1 with TRBJ1-2, with D hard to call. The CDR3 DNA sequence: TGCGCCAGCAGAGGAGATGACTATGGCTACACCTTC. Its protein product is CASRGDDYGYTF.